A selection of T cell receptor beta chains follows, all from one sample in a study of T cells in Graves' hyperthyroidism and ophthalmopathy. TCRdb re-analysed the multiplex PCR reads in MiXCR, keeping a single row per CDR3 protein. The table records more than 500,000 distinct CDR3 sequences, about 16% of them present only once. Sequenced input: blood. These receptors were taken from a woman between 25 and 40 years old with Graves' ophthalmopathy. Each CDR3 is given with its conserved first and last residue.

TRBV7-2	CASSVQGPSNQPQHF
TRBV30	CASHSEQFF
TRBV15	CATSRDPPSGRYEQYF
TRBV12-3/TRBV12-4	CASRANVLTF
TRBV4-3	CASSPLFGGNTGELFF
TRBV5-4	CASSLPGQVLGNEQFF
TRBV6-2/TRBV6-3	CASSYSSADEQYF
TRBV27	CASSLLGLGDTQYF
TRBV27	CASSLVRNQPQHF
TRBV27	CASTPAGLANTDTQYF
TRBV5-1	CASSWTGGWDEQYF
TRBV24-1	CATSDSRSSYNEQFF
TRBV28	CASIGLGISGANVLTF
TRBV28	CASRPGTVSNQPQHF
TRBV29-1	CSAGRDTYEQYF
TRBV6-2/TRBV6-3	CASSYSRLAGDFYEQYF
TRBV4-2	CASRASGIGAYNEQFF
TRBV28	CASSLPDQEREKLFF
TRBV6-1	CASSTQTGGWNTEAFF
TRBV20-1	CSANTDRGSSYNSPLHF
TRBV10-3	CATIGTSILRGNEQFF
TRBV20-1	CSAWTSGRALGEKQYF
TRBV20-1	CSARRGRRYNSPLHF
TRBV10-3	CAISETGDGSYEQYF
TRBV7-9	CASSLEGRRGEAF
TRBV10-3	CAINGGSGTDTQYF
TRBV20-1	CSASSLAGTNEQFF
TRBV4-3	CASSQAPPADTQYF
TRBV9	CASSVGGRLLSGANVLTF
TRBV28	CASGPFRGLAKSSYEQYF
TRBV11-2	CASSLASRSYNEQFF
TRBV7-6	CASSLGPGTGVNQPQHF
TRBV2	CASSVTGLSNQPQHF
TRBV11-2	CASSLRTGSNQPQHF
TRBV7-2	CASSREKAFF
TRBV7-2	CASSFGQTSYSNQPQHF
TRBV20-1	CSARVLAGVTSYNEQFF
TRBV20-1	CSAPALFRTRGDEQYF
TRBV5-5	CASSLSVGRNYGYTF
TRBV7-9	CASISISGNTIYF
TRBV28	CASSSQGQGTNYGYTF
TRBV12-3/TRBV12-4	CASSLGRDSFYNEQFF
TRBV24-1	CATSDPADSPEQFF
TRBV28	CASSLGGQGAYEQFF
TRBV7-9	CASSLGGLKADPSYEQYF
TRBV11-1	CASSPFGQTQETQYF
TRBV6-5	CASSYPKRRANQPQHF
TRBV10-1	CASSEGTGRYEQYF
TRBV6-1	CASGKGGDTGELFF
TRBV7-2	CASSLTRDSYEQYF
TRBV5-1	CASSKGQGYEQYF
TRBV19	CASTHDRGKGQPQHF
TRBV20-1	CSASGRMMNTEAFF
TRBV9	CASSVEGVGTGELFF